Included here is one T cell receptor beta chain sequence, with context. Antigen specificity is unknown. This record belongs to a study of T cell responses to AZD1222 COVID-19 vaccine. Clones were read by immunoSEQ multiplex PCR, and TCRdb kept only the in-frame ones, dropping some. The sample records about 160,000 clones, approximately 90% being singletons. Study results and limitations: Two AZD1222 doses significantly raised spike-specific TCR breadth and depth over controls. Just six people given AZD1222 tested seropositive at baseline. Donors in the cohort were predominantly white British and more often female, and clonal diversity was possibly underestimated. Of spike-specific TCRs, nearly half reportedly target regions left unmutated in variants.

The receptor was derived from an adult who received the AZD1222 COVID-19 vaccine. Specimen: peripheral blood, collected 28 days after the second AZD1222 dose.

DNA of the CDR3: TGTGCCAGCAGCTTATCCCGGGGCACTGAAGCTTTCTTT. It yields the protein CASSLSRGTEAFF. V is TRBV11-3 and J is TRBJ1-1, with D unclear. Germline V gene data show CDR1 as SGHNT and CDR2 as YENEEA. The CDR3 has 13 residues. Trimming stripped 2 bases from V and 4 bases from J, with 8 bases between.